This T cell receptor beta chain was captured in a study of blood T cell repertoires in COVID-19. At the level of the study: Samples taken during acute and convalescent COVID-19 were collected in the United States, Italy and Spain. Nucleic acid was either cDNA or gDNA, and it came from T cells, B-cell-depleted T cells, or PBMCs.

Libraries were prepared by immunoSEQ multiplex PCR; TCRdb keeps only in-frame clonotypes and omits some of them. The sample includes roughly 130,000 clones, around 82% of them seen just once. This TCR was recovered from a woman aged 25 to 45 who had recovered from COVID-19. Sequences were obtained from peripheral blood.

For the CDR3, the DNA is TGCGCCAGCAGCCAAGAATATAGCAACGAGCAGTACTTC. Amino acids: CASSQEYSNEQYF. J is TRBJ2-7 and V is TRBV4-1; D unclear. CDR1 is MGHRA, CDR2 YSYEKL, per germline. Trimming shortened V by 0 bases and J by 5 bases, and 8 bases separated the two germline ends. The CDR3 covers 13 residues.